Many counts were recorded for the clone carrying this T cell receptor (beta chain). The antigen remains undetermined. Time point in this sample: newly diagnosed GD, antithyroid drugs for less than 3 months. From RNA extracted from PBMCs, the TCR library was made. This entry comes from a study of regulatory T cells in long-lasting Graves disease. Study findings and constraints: Persistent disease was characterized by preferential usage of TRBV28, TRBJ1-2 and TRBJ2-5.

CDR3-region Arm-PCR and iRepertoire HTBI primers produced the TCR beta libraries. Each CDR3 protein is one row after TCRdb ran MiXCR on the multiplex PCR reads. The profile shows hundreds of thousands of distinct CDR3 sequences, about 15% of them singletons. This CDR3 is 13 amino acids long. The V and J ends lost 6 bases and 4 bases respectively, with 11 bases between them. CDR1 is SNHLY, CDR2 FYNNEI, per germline. This sample also appeared in a second study, on T cells in Graves' hyperthyroidism and ophthalmopathy. That work contributes: The hyperthyroidism patients had all been newly diagnosed, and their disease duration was under 2 months. Their ages ranged from 18 to 65 years. RT-PCR in the first round (using the HTBI primer set) targeted the TCR CDR3. Expanded thyroid clonotypes (above 0.001) were mostly also found in blood.

The chain uses TRBV2 and TRBJ2-3, with unresolved D. The sample consisted of peripheral blood mononuclear cells (PBMCs), taken at new diagnosis, from a patient treated with antithyroid drugs. This clonotype was sampled from a woman aged 35-60 years with Graves disease. The CDR3 DNA follows: TGTGCCAGCAGGGATAGCTTGGCAGATACGCAGTATTTT. As protein: CASRDSLADTQYF. Full variable domain (outside the CDR3, taken from reference TRBV2 and TRBJ2-3): EPEVTQTPSHQVTQMGQEVILRCVPISNHLYFYWYRQILGQKVEFLVSFYNNEISEKSEIFDDQFSVERPDGSNFTLKIRSTKLEDSAMYFCASRDSLADTQYFGPGTRLTVL.